Listed here is a single T cell receptor beta chain. Indicated time point: recipient sample about 28 days before transplant, after cytoreduction. Germline lookup yields CDR1 MNHEY and CDR2 SVGAGI. Trimming pared 5 bases from V and 5 bases from J, leaving 17 bases between. The CDR3 is 15 residues long. This sample was included in a study of T cell clonotyping in hematopoietic cell transplantation. Study-wide context: Pretransplant recipient samples were taken after cytoreduction.

Assay: immunoSEQ multiplex PCR; the TCRdb copy retains only in-frame clones and omits some. The sample consists of tens of thousands of clones, about 95% of them appearing once. V and J are TRBV6-5 and TRBJ2-3; a weak D match, TRBD2 (5 bases). The sample was peripheral blood mononuclear cells, taken before stem cell transplant. The origin of this receptor is a middle-aged man with chronic myeloid leukemia. Some clones in this sample may be carry-over from other donors' samples. Written as DNA, the CDR3 is TGTGCCAGCAGTCCCTCGGACGGGAAAGAAGATACGCAGTATTTT. Its translation is CASSPSDGKEDTQYF.